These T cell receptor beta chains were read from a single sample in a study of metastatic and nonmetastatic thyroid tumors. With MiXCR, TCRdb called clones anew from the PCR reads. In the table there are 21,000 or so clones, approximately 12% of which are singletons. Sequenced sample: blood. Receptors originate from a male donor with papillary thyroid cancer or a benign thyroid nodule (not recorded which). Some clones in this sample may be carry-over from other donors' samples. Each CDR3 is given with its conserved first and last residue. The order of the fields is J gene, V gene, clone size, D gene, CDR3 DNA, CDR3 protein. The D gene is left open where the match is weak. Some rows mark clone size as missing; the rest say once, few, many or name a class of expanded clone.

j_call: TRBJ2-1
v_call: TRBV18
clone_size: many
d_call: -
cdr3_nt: TGTGCCAGCTCACCACCAACAGGGGAGCAGTTCTTC
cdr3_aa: CASSPPTGEQFF

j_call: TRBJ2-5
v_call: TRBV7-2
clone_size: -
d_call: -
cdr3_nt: TGCGCCAGCAGCTTAGCGGGACAGGTGAGGCAGACCCAGTACTTC
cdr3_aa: CASSLAGQVRQTQYF

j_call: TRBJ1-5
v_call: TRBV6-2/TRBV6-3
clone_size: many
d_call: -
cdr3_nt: TGTGCCAGCAGTTACGCCCCGGGGATGGGTCAGCCCCAGCATTTT
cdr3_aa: CASSYAPGMGQPQHF

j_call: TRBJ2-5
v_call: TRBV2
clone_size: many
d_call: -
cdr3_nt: TGTGCCATCCGGTTGTCTAGCTTTGAAGAGACCCAGTACTTC
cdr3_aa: CAIRLSSFEETQYF

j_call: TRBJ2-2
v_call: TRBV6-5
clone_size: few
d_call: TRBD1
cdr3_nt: TGTGCCAGCAGAACCGACAGGGGCGCGATCACCGGGGAGCTGTTTTTT
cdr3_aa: CASRTDRGAITGELFF

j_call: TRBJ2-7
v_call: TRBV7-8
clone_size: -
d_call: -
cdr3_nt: TGTGCCAGCAGCTTGGACTCCGCCTACGAGCAGTACTTC
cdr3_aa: CASSLDSAYEQYF

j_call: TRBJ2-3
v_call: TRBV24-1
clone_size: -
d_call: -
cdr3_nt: TGTGCCACCAGTGAGTCGGCAGGGGGCACAGATACGCAGTATTTT
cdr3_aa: CATSESAGGTDTQYF

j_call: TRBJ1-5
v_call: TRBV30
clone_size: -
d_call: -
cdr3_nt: TGTGCCCGGGGTGTAGGGGGAGGAGGCAATCAGCCCCAGCATTTT
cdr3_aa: CARGVGGGGNQPQHF

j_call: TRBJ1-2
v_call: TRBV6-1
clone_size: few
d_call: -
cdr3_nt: TGTGCCACCAGTGACGGATTTGGCTACACCTTC
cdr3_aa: CATSDGFGYTF

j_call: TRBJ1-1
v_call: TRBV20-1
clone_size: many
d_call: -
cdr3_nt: TGCAGTGCTAGAAGGATGGGGTCAGGCACTGAAGCTTTCTTT
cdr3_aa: CSARRMGSGTEAFF

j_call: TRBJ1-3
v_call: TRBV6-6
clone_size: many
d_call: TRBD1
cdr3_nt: TGTGCCAGCAGGAGAATGACCGGTGAGACAGGGAGCCCCGGTGGAAACACCATATATTTT
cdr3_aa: CASRRMTGETGSPGGNTIYF

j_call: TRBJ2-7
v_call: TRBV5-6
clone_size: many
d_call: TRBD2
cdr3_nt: TGTGCCAGCAGCTTGGCCTCGGGAGGGCCCCTCTACGAGCAGTACTTC
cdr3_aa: CASSLASGGPLYEQYF

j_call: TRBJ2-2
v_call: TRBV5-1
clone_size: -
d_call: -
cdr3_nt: TGCGCCAGCAGCTTGGGTTTAGGGGCGCCCGGGGAGCTGTTTTTT
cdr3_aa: CASSLGLGAPGELFF

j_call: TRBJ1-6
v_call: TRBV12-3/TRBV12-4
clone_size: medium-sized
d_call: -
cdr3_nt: TGTGCCAGCAGTTTAGCGGATCCTGAGGTGTCACCCCTCCACTTT
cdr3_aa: CASSLADPEVSPLHF

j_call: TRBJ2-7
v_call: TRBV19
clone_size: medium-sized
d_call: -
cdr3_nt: TGTGCCAGCAGAGACCGACCGGGCAGTTACGAGCAGTACTTC
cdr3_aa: CASRDRPGSYEQYF

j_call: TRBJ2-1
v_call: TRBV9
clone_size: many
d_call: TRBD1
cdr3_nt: TGTGCCAGCAGCCCACAAGGGACAGGGGTCGGCTCCTACAATGAGCAGTTCTTC
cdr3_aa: CASSPQGTGVGSYNEQFF

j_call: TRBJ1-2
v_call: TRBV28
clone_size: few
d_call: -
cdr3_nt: TGTGCCAGCGGGGTGAGGCGGGCGTACTATGGCTACACCTTC
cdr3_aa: CASGVRRAYYGYTF

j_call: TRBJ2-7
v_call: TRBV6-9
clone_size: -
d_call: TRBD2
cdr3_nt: TGTGCCAGCAGTTACGAAGCGGGAGAGATGACCTACGAGCAGTACTTC
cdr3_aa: CASSYEAGEMTYEQYF

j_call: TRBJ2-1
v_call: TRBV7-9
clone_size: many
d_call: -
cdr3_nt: TGTGCCAGCAGCTTAGGCCTCAATGAGCAGTTCTTC
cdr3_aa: CASSLGLNEQFF

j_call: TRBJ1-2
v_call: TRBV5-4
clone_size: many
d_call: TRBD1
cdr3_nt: TGTGCCAGCACCCGGACAGGGAGGTATGGCTACACCTTC
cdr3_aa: CASTRTGRYGYTF

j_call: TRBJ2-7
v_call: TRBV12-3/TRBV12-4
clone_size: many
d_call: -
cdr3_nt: TGTGCCAGCAGCCCTCAGGTAGCCCTTATATACGAGCAGTACTTC
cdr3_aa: CASSPQVALIYEQYF

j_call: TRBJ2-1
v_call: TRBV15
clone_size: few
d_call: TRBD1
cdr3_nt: TGTGCCACCAGCAGAGGGCGGACAGGGGTGGATGAGCAGTTCTTC
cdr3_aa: CATSRGRTGVDEQFF

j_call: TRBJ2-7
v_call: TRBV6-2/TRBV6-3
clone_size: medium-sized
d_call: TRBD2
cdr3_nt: TGTGCCAGCAGTTTCGGACTAGCGGGGACCTACGAGCAGTACTTC
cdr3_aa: CASSFGLAGTYEQYF

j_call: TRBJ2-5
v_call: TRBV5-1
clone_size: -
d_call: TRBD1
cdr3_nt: TGCGCCAGCAGCGGAGGGACAGGTGGTTACCAAGAGACCCAGTACTTC
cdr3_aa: CASSGGTGGYQETQYF

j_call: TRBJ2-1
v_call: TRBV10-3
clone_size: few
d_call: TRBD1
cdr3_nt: TGTGCCGTCCGGGACAGGGTGCGGAATGAGCAGTTCTTC
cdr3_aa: CAVRDRVRNEQFF

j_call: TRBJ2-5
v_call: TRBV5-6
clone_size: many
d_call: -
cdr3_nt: TGTGCCAGCAGCTTAGAGGTGGCCCAAGAGACCCAGTACTTC
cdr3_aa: CASSLEVAQETQYF

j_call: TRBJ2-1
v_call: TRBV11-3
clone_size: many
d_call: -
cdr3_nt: TGTGCCAGCAGCTTAGAGTCGGGGTACAATGAGCAGTTCTTC
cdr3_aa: CASSLESGYNEQFF

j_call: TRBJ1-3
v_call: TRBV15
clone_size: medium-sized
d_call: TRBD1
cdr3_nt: TGTGCCACCAGCAGGGACAGGGGGTCGTCTGGAAACACCATATATTTT
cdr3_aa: CATSRDRGSSGNTIYF

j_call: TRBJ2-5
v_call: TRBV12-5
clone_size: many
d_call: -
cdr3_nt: TGTGCTAGTGGTTTTGCGGCAGGGGAACAAGAGACCCAGTACTTC
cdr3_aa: CASGFAAGEQETQYF

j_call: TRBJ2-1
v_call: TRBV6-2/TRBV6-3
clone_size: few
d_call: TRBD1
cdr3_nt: TGTGCCAGCAGAAGAGGGACAGGGAATGGTGAGCAGTTCTTC
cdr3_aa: CASRRGTGNGEQFF

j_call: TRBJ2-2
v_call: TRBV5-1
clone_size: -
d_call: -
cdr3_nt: TGCGCCAGCAGCTGGGATAACACCGGGGAGCTGTTTTTT
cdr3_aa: CASSWDNTGELFF

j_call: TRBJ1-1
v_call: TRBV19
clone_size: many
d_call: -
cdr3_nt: TGTGCCAGTAGTGAACAGGTCTACACTGAAGCTTTCTTT
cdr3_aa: CASSEQVYTEAFF

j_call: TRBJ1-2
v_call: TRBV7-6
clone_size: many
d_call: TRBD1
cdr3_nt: TGTGCCAGCAGCCCAGGACAGGGAAACTATGGCTACACCTTC
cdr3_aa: CASSPGQGNYGYTF

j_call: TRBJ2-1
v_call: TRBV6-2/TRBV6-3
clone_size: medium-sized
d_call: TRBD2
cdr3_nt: TGTGCCAGCAGAAGGACTAGCGGGATATATGAGCAGTTCTTC
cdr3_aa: CASRRTSGIYEQFF

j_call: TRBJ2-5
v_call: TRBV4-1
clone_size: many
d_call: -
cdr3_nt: TGCGCCAGCAGCCAAGGCCCTAGCGCGCCCCAAGAGACCCAGTACTTC
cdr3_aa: CASSQGPSAPQETQYF

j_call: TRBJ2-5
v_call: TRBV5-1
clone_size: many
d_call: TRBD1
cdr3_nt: TGCGCCAGCAGCATTACAGGACAGGGGGCGGGAGAGACCCAGTACTTC
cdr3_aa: CASSITGQGAGETQYF

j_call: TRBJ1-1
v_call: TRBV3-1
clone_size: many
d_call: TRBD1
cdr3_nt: TGTGCCAGCAGCCCGTCGGGACAGGGAACTGAAGCTTTCTTT
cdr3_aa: CASSPSGQGTEAFF

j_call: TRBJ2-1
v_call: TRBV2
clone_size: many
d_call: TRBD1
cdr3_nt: TGTGCCAGCAGTGACAGGGGGTCCTACAATGAGCAGTTCTTC
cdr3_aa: CASSDRGSYNEQFF

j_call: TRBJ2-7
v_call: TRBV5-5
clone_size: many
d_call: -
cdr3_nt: TGTGCCAGCAGCTTGGTAGCCGGGGCTGGAGGAGAGCAGTACTTC
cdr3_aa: CASSLVAGAGGEQYF

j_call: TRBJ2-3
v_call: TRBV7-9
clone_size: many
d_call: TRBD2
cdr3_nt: TGTGCCAGCAGAGACACTAGCGGCGCTAGCACAGATACGCAGTATTTT
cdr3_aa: CASRDTSGASTDTQYF

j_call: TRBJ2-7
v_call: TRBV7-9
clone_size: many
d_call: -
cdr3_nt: TGTGCCAGCAGCACTACAGGGCGCGAGCAGTACTTC
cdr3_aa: CASSTTGREQYF

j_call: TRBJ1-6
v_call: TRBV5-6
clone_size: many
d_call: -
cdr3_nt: TGTGCCAGCAGCTGGAGGACGCCCAGCTCCTATAATTCACCCCTCCACTTT
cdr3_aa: CASSWRTPSSYNSPLHF

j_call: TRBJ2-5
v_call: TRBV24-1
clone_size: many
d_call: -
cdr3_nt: TGTGCCACCAGTGATTCTGGGAGGGAGACCCAGTACTTC
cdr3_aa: CATSDSGRETQYF

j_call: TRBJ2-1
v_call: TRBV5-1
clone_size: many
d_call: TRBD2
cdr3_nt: TGCGCCAGCAGCCCATTTCCGGGACTAGCGGGGCCCTCCTACAATGAGCAGTTCTTC
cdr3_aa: CASSPFPGLAGPSYNEQFF

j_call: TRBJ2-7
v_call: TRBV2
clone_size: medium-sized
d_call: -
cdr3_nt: TGTGCCAGCAGGGAGGGCTTCGAGCAGTACTTC
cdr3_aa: CASREGFEQYF

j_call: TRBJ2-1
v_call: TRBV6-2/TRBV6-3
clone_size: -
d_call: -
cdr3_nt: TGTGAAAGCAGCTCTACATCGGGGCAGTTCTTC
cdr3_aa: CESSSTSGQFF

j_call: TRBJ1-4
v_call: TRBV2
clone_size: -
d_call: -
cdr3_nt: TGTGCCAGCAGCGGATTAACAACTAATGAAAAACTGTTTTTT
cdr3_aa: CASSGLTTNEKLFF

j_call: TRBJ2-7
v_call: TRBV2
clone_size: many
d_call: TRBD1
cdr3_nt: TGTGCCAACCTTGCTGGGGGGACAGGGGGCTACGAGCAGTACTTC
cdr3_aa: CANLAGGTGGYEQYF

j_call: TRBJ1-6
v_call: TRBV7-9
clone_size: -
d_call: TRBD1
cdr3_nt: TGTGCCAGCAGCTTCACCGGGACAGGGAATTCACCCCTCCACTTT
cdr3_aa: CASSFTGTGNSPLHF

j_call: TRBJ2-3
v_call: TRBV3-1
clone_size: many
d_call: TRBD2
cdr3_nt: TGTGCCAGCAGCCAAGGGACTAGCGGGAGTGGTTTAGATACGCAGTATTTT
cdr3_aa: CASSQGTSGSGLDTQYF

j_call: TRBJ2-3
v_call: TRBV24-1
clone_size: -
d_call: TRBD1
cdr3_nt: TGTGCCACCAGTTGTCGGACAGGATCCCCGGGAGATACGCAGTATTTT
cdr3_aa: CATSCRTGSPGDTQYF

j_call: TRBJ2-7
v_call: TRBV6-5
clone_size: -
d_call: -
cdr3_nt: TGTGCCAGCAGTTACCTGGGGTACGAGCAGTGCTTC
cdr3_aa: CASSYLGYEQCF

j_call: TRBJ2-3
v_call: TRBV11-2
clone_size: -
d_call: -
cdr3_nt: TGTGCCAGCAGCCCCTTGGAGGGCCGCACAGATACGCAGTATTTT
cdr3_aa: CASSPLEGRTDTQYF